The rows below give T cell receptor beta chains drawn from one sample of a study of shared clonotypes between healthy human individuals. Here immunoSEQ multiplex PCR was the method, and the copy in TCRdb shows in-frame clones only, minus some. The sample has 2 million to 3 million clones; over 85% are singletons. Sequencing was done on a sample of naive CD4+ T cells from PBMCs. The receptors derive from a man between 18 and 29 years old in good health. Some clones in this sample may be carry-over from other donors' samples. Both conserved end residues are part of each CDR3. D genes are given only for firm matches. Some rows have no size entry. The others give once, few or many, or a class for an expanded clone.

j_gene | d_gene | v_gene | abundance | CDR3nt | CDR3aa
TRBJ2-5 | NA | TRBV19 | NA | TGTGCCAGTAGTAACGGGGGTTTGAAGACCCAGTACTTC | CASSNGGLKTQYF
TRBJ1-2 | TRBD1 | TRBV4-1 | NA | TGCGCCAGCAGCCAGGGGACAGGGAGCTACACCTTC | CASSQGTGSYTF
TRBJ2-1 | TRBD1 | TRBV9 | once | TGTGCCAGCAGCGCTAGACAGGGTTCCTACAATGAGCAGTTCTTC | CASSARQGSYNEQFF
TRBJ2-5 | NA | TRBV5-4 | NA | TGTGCCAGCAGCTTGGGGGGAGGCCAAGAGACCCAGTACTTC | CASSLGGGQETQYF
TRBJ2-5 | NA | TRBV5-6 | NA | TGTGCCAGCAGCTCGTACAGGGTTGACCAGTACTTC | CASSSYRVDQYF
TRBJ2-6 | NA | TRBV5-4 | NA | TGTGCCAGCAGGGTCTCTGGGGCCAACGTCCTGACTTTC | CASRVSGANVLTF
TRBJ1-2 | NA | TRBV7-8 | NA | TGTGCCAGCAGCGCGAGGGGTATGGACTATGGCTACACCTTC | CASSARGMDYGYTF
TRBJ1-2 | NA | TRBV5-1 | NA | TGCGCCAGCAGCAGTGGAGCAGGGTTGGACTATGGCTACACCTTC | CASSSGAGLDYGYTF
TRBJ2-7 | TRBD1 | TRBV6-6 | NA | TGTGCCAGCAGTTACAAAGGACAGGGGTTATTCTCCGAGCAGTACTTC | CASSYKGQGLFSEQYF
TRBJ1-5 | NA | TRBV29-1 | few | TGCAGCGCCCGGGACACGGGTAGCAATCAGCCCCAGCATTTT | CSARDTGSNQPQHF
TRBJ1-1 | NA | TRBV6-1 | few | TGTGCCAGCAGGACCGTGAACACTGAAGCTTTCTTT | CASRTVNTEAFF
TRBJ2-3 | TRBD1 | TRBV28 | once | TGTGCCAGCAGTTCGAGGAGGACAGGGGGCACAGATACGCAGTATTTT | CASSSRRTGGTDTQYF
TRBJ1-3 | NA | TRBV28 | NA | TGTGCCAGCAGTTTAGGGCAGGAAGACACCATATATTTT | CASSLGQEDTIYF
TRBJ1-4 | NA | TRBV28 | NA | TGTGCCAGCAGTCCCCGGTCCGGGACCTACGAAAAACTGTTTTTT | CASSPRSGTYEKLFF
TRBJ2-7 | TRBD2 | TRBV28 | NA | TGTGCCAGCAGCGAATTGAGGGCTAGCGGATACGAGCAGTACTTC | CASSELRASGYEQYF
TRBJ2-1 | NA | TRBV4-1 | NA | TGCGCCAGCAGCCCCCCCCCGGCTGCTAGCTCCTACAATGAGCAGTTCTTC | CASSPPPAASSYNEQFF
TRBJ1-1 | NA | TRBV10-2 | NA | TGCGCCAGCAGTGCGGCAGGATTCACTGAAGCTTTCTTT | CASSAAGFTEAFF
TRBJ1-2 | NA | TRBV28 | NA | TGTGCCAGCAGTCCAGGCCGGGGGGAGTCCTATGGCTACACCTTC | CASSPGRGESYGYTF
TRBJ1-4 | NA | TRBV6-1 | NA | TGTGCCAGCAGCCCCCAGGGTTTTAATGAAAAACTGTTTTTT | CASSPQGFNEKLFF
TRBJ2-5 | NA | TRBV11-1 | once | TGTGCCAGCAGCCATAGGGCCCTATCAGAGACCCAGTACTTC | CASSHRALSETQYF
TRBJ2-1 | NA | TRBV21-1 | NA | TGTGCCAGTAATAGCGGGAGGGCCGGTGAGCAGTTCTTC | CASNSGRAGEQFF
TRBJ2-2 | TRBD2 | TRBV7-3 | NA | TGTGCCAGCACCCGCCGGACTAGCGGGATCGCGAACACCGGGGAGCTGTTTTTT | CASTRRTSGIANTGELFF
TRBJ2-7 | TRBD1 | TRBV7-7 | few | TGTGCCAGCAGCCCATTGGGACAGGGTCTCCACGAGCAGTACTTC | CASSPLGQGLHEQYF
TRBJ1-4 | TRBD1 | TRBV6-1 | NA | TGTGCCAGCAGTGATATTGGACAGGGAAATGAAAAACTGTTTTTT | CASSDIGQGNEKLFF
TRBJ2-5 | NA | TRBV28 | few | TGTGCCAGCAGTTTAGTTCGGGATACGCAAGAGACCCAGTACTTC | CASSLVRDTQETQYF
TRBJ1-5 | NA | TRBV6-1 | NA | TGTGCCAGCAGTGGGGGGGCCAATCAGCCCCAGCATTTT | CASSGGANQPQHF
TRBJ2-3 | NA | TRBV19 | NA | TGTGCCAGTCGGTTGGCTAGCGAAGATACGCAGTATTTT | CASRLASEDTQYF
TRBJ2-7 | NA | TRBV28 | NA | TGTGCCAGCATTTCGGGAGCCTCCACCTACGAGCAGTACTTC | CASISGASTYEQYF
TRBJ1-5 | NA | TRBV5-3 | NA | TGTGCCAGAAGATTTACCCGGTGGGGTTTGCCCCAGCATTTT | CARRFTRWGLPQHF
TRBJ1-6 | TRBD1 | TRBV5-6 | NA | TGTGCCAGCAGCTTAAGACAGGGAAATTCACCCCTCCACTTT | CASSLRQGNSPLHF
TRBJ2-7 | NA | TRBV28 | NA | TGTGCCAGCAGGACGTCTTTGGGGATCTACGAGCAGTACTTC | CASRTSLGIYEQYF
TRBJ1-4 | NA | TRBV15 | NA | TGTGCCACCAGCAGAGATTCGGGGCGGGTTGAAAAACTGTTTTTT | CATSRDSGRVEKLFF
TRBJ2-2 | NA | TRBV6-5 | NA | TGTGCCAGCAGTTACTCGGGGTGGACCGGGGAGCTGTTTTTT | CASSYSGWTGELFF
TRBJ2-7 | NA | TRBV5-4 | NA | TGTGCCAGCAGCTTGGGAAGGACAGTGAACTACGAGCAGTACTTC | CASSLGRTVNYEQYF
TRBJ1-1 | TRBD1 | TRBV6-5 | NA | TGTGCCAGCAGTTACTCGAAGACAGGGGGCTACACTGAAGCTTTCTTT | CASSYSKTGGYTEAFF
TRBJ2-7 | NA | TRBV18 | NA | TGTGCCAGCTCACCACTGGAAGGAAGGGGATACGAGCAGTACTTC | CASSPLEGRGYEQYF
TRBJ2-7 | NA | TRBV28 | NA | TGTGCCAGCAGTTTATGGGGTTCCTACGAGCAGTACTTC | CASSLWGSYEQYF
TRBJ1-2 | NA | TRBV27 | NA | TGTGCCAGCAGCATGACAGGCTATGGCTACACCTTC | CASSMTGYGYTF
TRBJ1-3 | NA | TRBV6-5 | NA | TGTGCCAGCAGGCAAGCGATGCCGTCTGGAAACACCATATATTTT | CASRQAMPSGNTIYF
TRBJ2-2 | TRBD1 | TRBV30 | NA | TGTGCCTTCCAGGGGGCGGGGGAGCTGTTTTTT | CAFQGAGELFF
TRBJ1-4 | TRBD1 | TRBV6-1 | NA | TGTGCCAGCAGTGAACGAGGGGGCGCTAATGAAAAACTGTTTTTT | CASSERGGANEKLFF
TRBJ2-2 | NA | TRBV4-2 | once | TGTGCCAGCAGCCAAGGATCTCAGCGGATCGGGGAGCTGTTTTTT | CASSQGSQRIGELFF
TRBJ1-2 | TRBD1 | TRBV9 | once | TGTGCCAGCAGCACTACACCGGGACAGGGGGCGAAGATTAACTATGGCTACACCTTC | CASSTTPGQGAKINYGYTF
TRBJ1-3 | NA | TRBV5-1 | NA | TGCGCCAGCAGCTTGGAGACCTCCAGAAACACCATATATTTT | CASSLETSRNTIYF
TRBJ1-2 | NA | TRBV7-2 | NA | TGTGCCAGCAGCACGGCGGCAGGAGAATATGGCTACACCTTC | CASSTAAGEYGYTF
TRBJ2-5 | NA | TRBV5-4 | NA | TGTGCCAGCAGCTTGCCGAGGTTACAAGAGACCCAGTACTTC | CASSLPRLQETQYF
TRBJ2-1 | NA | TRBV9 | NA | TGTGCCAGCAGCGTGTTCGAACAGGGTGGTGAGCAGTTCTTC | CASSVFEQGGEQFF
TRBJ2-1 | NA | TRBV6-6 | NA | TGTGCCAGCAGTCCCCCTGCGGGACGTGACAATGAGCAGTTCTTC | CASSPPAGRDNEQFF
TRBJ2-7 | NA | TRBV9 | once | TGTGCCAGCAGCCGGGGTTTGGGGGTAAACGAGCAGTACTTC | CASSRGLGVNEQYF
TRBJ2-1 | TRBD2 | TRBV19 | NA | TGTGCCAGTAGTATAGATCATAACCGCCTAGCGGGAGTTGAGCAGTTCTTC | CASSIDHNRLAGVEQFF
TRBJ2-5 | NA | TRBV7-7 | NA | TGTGCCAGCAGCATCGGGCTGTACCAAGAGACCCAGTACTTC | CASSIGLYQETQYF
TRBJ1-2 | NA | TRBV18 | few | TGTGCCAGCTCACCTTCGGCAGGGGCGTTAGACTATGGCTACACCTTC | CASSPSAGALDYGYTF
TRBJ2-4 | NA | TRBV2 | NA | TGTGCCACCCGGCCCGTTCGCGAGGGTTACATTCAGTACTTC | CATRPVREGYIQYF
TRBJ2-7 | TRBD2 | TRBV14 | NA | TGTGCCAGCAGCCCTCGGGGTAGCGGGAGGACCTACGAGCAGTACTTC | CASSPRGSGRTYEQYF
TRBJ2-1 | NA | TRBV5-1 | once | TGCGCCAGCAGCCCCCACCTGCATTGGGACTCCTACAATGAGCAGTTCTTC | CASSPHLHWDSYNEQFF
TRBJ2-5 | TRBD1 | TRBV6-1 | NA | TGTGCCAGCAACCTCGACAGGGTCCAAGAGACCCAGTACTTC | CASNLDRVQETQYF
TRBJ2-3 | NA | TRBV6-1 | NA | TGTGCCAGCAGTGAAGGGAGGGATACGCAGTATTTT | CASSEGRDTQYF
TRBJ1-1 | TRBD1 | TRBV7-6 | NA | TGTGCCAGCAGCTTAGTAGGGGGCGACACTGAAGCTTTCTTT | CASSLVGGDTEAFF
TRBJ1-5 | NA | TRBV4-1 | NA | TGCGCCAGCAGCCAAGTATCTGGTAGTGATCAGCCCCAGCATTTT | CASSQVSGSDQPQHF
TRBJ2-6 | TRBD1 | TRBV28 | NA | TGTGCCAGCAGGTCAGGGACAGGGGAACCTGGGGCCAACGTCCTGACTTTC | CASRSGTGEPGANVLTF